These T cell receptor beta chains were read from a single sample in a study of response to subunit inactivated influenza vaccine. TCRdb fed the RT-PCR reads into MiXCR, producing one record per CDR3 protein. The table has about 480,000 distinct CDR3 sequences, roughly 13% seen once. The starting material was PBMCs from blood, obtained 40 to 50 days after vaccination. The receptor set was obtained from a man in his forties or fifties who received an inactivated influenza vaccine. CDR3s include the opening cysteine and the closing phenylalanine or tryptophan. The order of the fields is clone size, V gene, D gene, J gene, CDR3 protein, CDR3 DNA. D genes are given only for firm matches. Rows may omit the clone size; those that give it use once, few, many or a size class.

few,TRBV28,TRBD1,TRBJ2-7,CASSLYAGGSNEQYF,TGTGCCAGCAGTTTATATGCAGGGGGTAGCAACGAGCAGTACTTC
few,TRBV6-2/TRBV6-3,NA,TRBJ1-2,CASSRGYGTRYGYTF,TGTGCCAGCAGTCGAGGCTACGGGACGCGATATGGCTACACCTTC
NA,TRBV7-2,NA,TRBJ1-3,CASSLGPYSRPVLNTIYF,TGTGCCAGCAGCTTAGGGCCTTACAGTCGCCCCGTATTAAACACCATATATTTT
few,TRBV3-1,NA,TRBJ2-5,CASSPSGILETQYF,TGTGCCAGCAGCCCCTCTGGTATTTTGGAGACCCAGTACTTC
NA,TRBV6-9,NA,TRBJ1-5,CASLIRRQDGYSNQPQHF,TGTGCCAGCCTCATCCGACGACAGGACGGATATAGCAATCAGCCCCAGCATTTT
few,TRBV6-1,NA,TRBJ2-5,CASSRGRMEETQYF,TGTGCCAGCAGTAGGGGCAGAATGGAGGAGACCCAGTACTTC
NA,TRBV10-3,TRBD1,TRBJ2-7,CAISAGTGNLHEQYF,TGTGCCATCAGTGCCGGGACAGGGAATCTCCACGAGCAGTACTTC
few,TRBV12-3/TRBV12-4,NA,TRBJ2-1,CASSGVSYNNEQFF,TGTGCCAGCAGTGGGGTGTCGTATAACAATGAGCAGTTCTTC
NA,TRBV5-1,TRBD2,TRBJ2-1,CASSSILAQRYNEQFF,TGCGCCAGCAGCTCAATACTAGCGCAGCGTTACAATGAGCAGTTCTTC
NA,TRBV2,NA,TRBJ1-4,CASSEGVLTNEKLFF,TGTGCCAGCAGTGAGGGTGTGCTGACTAATGAAAAACTGTTTTTT
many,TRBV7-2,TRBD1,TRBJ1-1,CASSSTGFAEAFF,TGTGCCAGCAGCTCGACAGGGTTTGCTGAAGCTTTCTTT
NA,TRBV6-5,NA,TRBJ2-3,CASSYSRSGSVGTDTQYF,TGTGCCAGCAGTTACTCGAGGTCGGGGAGCGTGGGCACAGATACGCAGTATTTT
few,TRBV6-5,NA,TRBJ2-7,CASSYLLGPGDYEQYF,TGTGCCAGCAGTTATTTATTGGGTCCGGGGGACTACGAGCAGTACTTC
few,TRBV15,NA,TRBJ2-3,CATSRGAGPRNTQYF,TGTGCCACCAGCAGAGGCGCAGGACCCCGAAATACGCAGTATTTT
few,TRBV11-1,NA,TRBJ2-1,CASSSPRVAPSSYNEQFF,TGTGCCAGCAGTTCTCCCCGGGTAGCGCCGAGCTCCTACAATGAGCAGTTCTTC
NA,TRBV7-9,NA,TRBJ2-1,CASSQDGIGVYNEQFF,TGTGCCAGCAGCCAAGACGGTATAGGGGTATACAATGAGCAGTTCTTC
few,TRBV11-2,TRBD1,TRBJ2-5,CASSIQGAGETQYF,TGTGCCAGCAGCATACAGGGGGCGGGAGAGACCCAGTACTTC
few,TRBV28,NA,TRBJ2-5,CASSRLGFQETQYF,TGTGCCAGCAGTCGACTAGGGTTCCAAGAGACCCAGTACTTC
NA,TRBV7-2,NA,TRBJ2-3,CASSLTLATTDTQYF,TGTGCCAGCAGCTTAACGCTGGCGACCACAGATACGCAGTATTTT
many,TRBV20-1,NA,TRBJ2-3,CSARVIDTQYF,TGCAGTGCTAGAGTCATAGATACGCAGTATTTT
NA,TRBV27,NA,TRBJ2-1,CASSFPGIVNEQFF,TGTGCCAGCAGTTTTCCGGGGATCGTCAATGAGCAGTTCTTC
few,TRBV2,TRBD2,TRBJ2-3,CASTSRDYSTDTQYF,TGTGCCAGCACAAGCCGGGACTACAGCACAGATACGCAGTATTTT
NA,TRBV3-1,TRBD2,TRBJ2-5,CASSPQTSGIETQYF,TGTGCCAGCAGCCCCCAGACTAGCGGGATTGAGACCCAGTACTTC
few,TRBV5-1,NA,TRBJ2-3,CASSLSVSDTDTQYF,TGCGCCAGCAGCCTTAGCGTCTCGGACACAGATACGCAGTATTTT
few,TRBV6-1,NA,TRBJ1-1,CASCVSHTEAFF,TGTGCCAGCTGTGTCTCCCACACTGAAGCTTTCTTT
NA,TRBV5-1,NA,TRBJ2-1,CASSSPGSYNEQFF,TGCGCCAGCAGCTCACCAGGCTCCTACAATGAGCAGTTCTTC
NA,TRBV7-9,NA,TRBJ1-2,CASSLQGTVNYGYTF,TGTGCCAGCAGCTTACAAGGGACGGTCAACTATGGCTACACCTTC
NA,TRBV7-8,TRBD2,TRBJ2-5,CASVTSGLAGKETQYF,TGTGCCAGCGTAACAAGCGGACTAGCGGGGAAAGAGACCCAGTACTTC
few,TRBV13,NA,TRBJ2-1,CASSRPRIGPYNEQFF,TGTGCCAGCAGCCGGCCCAGGATCGGACCGTACAATGAGCAGTTCTTC
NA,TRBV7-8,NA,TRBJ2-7,CATLGRVAESSYEQYF,TGTGCCACCCTAGGTCGGGTAGCGGAAAGCTCCTACGAGCAGTACTTC
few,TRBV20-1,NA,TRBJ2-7,CSARIPGRTPYEQYF,TGCAGTGCTAGGATTCCGGGACGGACTCCCTACGAGCAGTACTTC
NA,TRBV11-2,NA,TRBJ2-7,CASSLESIGGEQYF,TGTGCCAGCAGCTTAGAGTCGATTGGTGGCGAGCAGTACTTC
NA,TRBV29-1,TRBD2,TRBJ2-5,CSVREGWETQYF,TGCAGCGTTCGGGAGGGCTGGGAGACCCAGTACTTC
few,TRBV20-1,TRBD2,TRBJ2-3,CSAIPFAGAGTDTQYF,TGCAGTGCGATCCCCTTTGCGGGAGCCGGTACAGATACGCAGTATTTT
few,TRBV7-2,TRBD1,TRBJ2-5,CASSRGLGQGEETQYF,TGTGCCAGCAGCCGAGGACTGGGACAGGGGGAAGAGACCCAGTACTTC
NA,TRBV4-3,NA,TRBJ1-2,CASSQDMWVTLNGYTF,TGCGCCAGCAGCCAAGATATGTGGGTGACACTGAATGGCTACACCTTC
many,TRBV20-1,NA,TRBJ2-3,CSARRADTQYF,TGCAGCGCTCGACGGGCAGATACGCAGTATTTT
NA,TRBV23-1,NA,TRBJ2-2,CASKRRREFPGELFF,TGCGCCAGCAAAAGACGGAGGGAGTTTCCCGGGGAGCTGTTTTTT
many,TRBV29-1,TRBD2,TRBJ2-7,CSVAGLAGGAEQYF,TGCAGCGTTGCCGGACTAGCGGGAGGTGCAGAGCAGTACTTC
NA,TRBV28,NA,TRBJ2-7,CASSSRTSTLSYEQYF,TGTGCCAGCAGTTCCCGAACTTCGACACTCTCCTACGAGCAGTACTTC
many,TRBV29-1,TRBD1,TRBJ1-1,CSARTGRNTEAFF,TGCAGCGCCCGGACAGGGAGGAACACTGAAGCTTTCTTT
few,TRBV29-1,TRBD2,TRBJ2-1,CSGAGGDYNEQFF,TGCAGCGGGGCTGGGGGGGACTACAATGAGCAGTTCTTC
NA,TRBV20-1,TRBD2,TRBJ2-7,CSATGTSSYEQYF,TGCAGTGCTACCGGGACTAGCTCCTACGAGCAGTACTTC
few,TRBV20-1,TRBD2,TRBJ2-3,CSASGLAGVRDTQYF,TGCAGTGCTTCGGGACTAGCGGGAGTAAGAGATACGCAGTATTTT
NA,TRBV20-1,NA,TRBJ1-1,CSAGGAGGIHTEAFF,TGCAGTGCTGGGGGGGCGGGGGGTATCCACACTGAAGCTTTCTTT
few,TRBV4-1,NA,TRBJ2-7,CASSQVPGYEQYF,TGCGCCAGCAGCCAAGTTCCGGGGTACGAGCAGTACTTC
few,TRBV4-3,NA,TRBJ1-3,CASSQDPLIRGGNTIYF,TGCGCCAGCAGCCAAGACCCCCTCATTAGGGGTGGAAACACCATATATTTT
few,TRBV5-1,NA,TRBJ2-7,CASSWSTGTTYEQYF,TGCGCCAGCAGCTGGTCTACCGGGACAACTTACGAGCAGTACTTC
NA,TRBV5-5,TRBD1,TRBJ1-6,CASRYGTVTAYSPLHF,TGTGCCAGCAGATACGGGACAGTCACGGCCTATTCACCCCTCCACTTT
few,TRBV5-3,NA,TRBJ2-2,CARSAGPTGRNTGELFF,TGTGCCAGAAGCGCGGGACCTACCGGGAGGAACACCGGGGAGCTGTTTTTT
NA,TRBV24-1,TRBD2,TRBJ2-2,CATSDPGRRGSNTGELFF,TGTGCCACCAGTGATCCCGGGAGGCGGGGGAGTAACACCGGGGAGCTGTTTTTT
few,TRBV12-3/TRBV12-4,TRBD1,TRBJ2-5,CASSFNRGETQYF,TGTGCCAGCAGTTTTAACAGGGGAGAGACCCAGTACTTC